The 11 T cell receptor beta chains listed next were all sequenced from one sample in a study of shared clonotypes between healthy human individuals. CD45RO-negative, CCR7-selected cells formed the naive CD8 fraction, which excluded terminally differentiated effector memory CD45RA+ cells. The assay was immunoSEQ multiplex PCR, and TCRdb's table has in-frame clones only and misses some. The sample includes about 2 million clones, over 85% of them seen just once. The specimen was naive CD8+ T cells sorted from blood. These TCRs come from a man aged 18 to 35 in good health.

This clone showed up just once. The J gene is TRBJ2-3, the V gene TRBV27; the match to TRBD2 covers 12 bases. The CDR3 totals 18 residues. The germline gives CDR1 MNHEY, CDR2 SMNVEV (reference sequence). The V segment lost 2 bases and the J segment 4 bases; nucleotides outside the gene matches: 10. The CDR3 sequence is CASSLGPGLAGRPDTQYF. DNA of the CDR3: TGTGCCAGCAGTTTAGGTCCTGGACTAGCGGGACGCCCAGATACGCAGTATTTT.

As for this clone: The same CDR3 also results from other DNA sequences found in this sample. In nucleotides, the CDR3 is TGTGCCAGCAGTCCTTACAATGAGCAGTTCTTC. Translation: CASSPYNEQFF. The rearrangement links TRBV7-9 to TRBJ2-1, with unresolved D. Trimming pared 6 bases from V and 4 bases from J, leaving 4 bases between. Germline V gene data show CDR1 as SEHNR and CDR2 as FQNEAQ (reference sequence). CDR3 length: 11 residues.

CDR3 coding DNA: TGTGCCAGCAGCGTAGGGGTAGCGGGAGTGGAGACCCAGTACTTC. This sequence encodes CASSVGVAGVETQYF. The J gene is TRBJ2-5, the V gene TRBV9; TRBD2 aligns across 9 bases. Germline trimming cut 0 bases from V and 5 bases from J; bases unmatched to any gene: 5. Germline V gene sequence: CDR1 SGDLS, CDR2 YYNGEE. CDR3 length: 15 residues.

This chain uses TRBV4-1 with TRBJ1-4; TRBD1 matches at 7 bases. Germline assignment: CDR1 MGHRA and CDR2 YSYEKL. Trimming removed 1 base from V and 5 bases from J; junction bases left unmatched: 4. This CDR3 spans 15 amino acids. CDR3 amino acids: CASSQGRQGNEKLFF. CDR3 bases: TGCGCCAGCAGCCAAGGACGACAGGGAAATGAAAAACTGTTTTTT.

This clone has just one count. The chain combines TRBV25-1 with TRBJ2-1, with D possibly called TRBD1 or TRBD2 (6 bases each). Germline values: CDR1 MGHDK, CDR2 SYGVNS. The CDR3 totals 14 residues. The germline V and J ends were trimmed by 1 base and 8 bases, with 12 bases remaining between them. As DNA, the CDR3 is TGTGCCAGCAGTGAATTCGGGGGCAACTATGAGCAGTTCTTC. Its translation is CASSEFGGNYEQFF.

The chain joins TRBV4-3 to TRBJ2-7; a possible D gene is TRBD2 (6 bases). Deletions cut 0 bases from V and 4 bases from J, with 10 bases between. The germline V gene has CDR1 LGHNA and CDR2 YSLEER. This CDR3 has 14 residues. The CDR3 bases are TGCGCCAGCAGCCAAGATGAACTAGCTTACGAGCAGTACTTC. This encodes CASSQDELAYEQYF.

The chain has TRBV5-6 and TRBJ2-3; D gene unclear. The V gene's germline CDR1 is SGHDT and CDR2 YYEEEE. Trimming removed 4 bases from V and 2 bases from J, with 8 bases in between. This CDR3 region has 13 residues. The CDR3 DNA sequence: TGTGCCAGCAGCGGGATTATCACAGATACGCAGTATTTT. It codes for CASSGIITDTQYF.

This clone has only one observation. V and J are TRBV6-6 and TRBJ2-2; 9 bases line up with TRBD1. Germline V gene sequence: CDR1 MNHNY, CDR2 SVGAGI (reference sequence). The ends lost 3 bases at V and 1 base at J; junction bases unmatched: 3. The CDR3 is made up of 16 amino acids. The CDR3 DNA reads TGTGCCAGCAGTTATATGGGACAGGGGAACACCGGGGAGCTGTTTTTT. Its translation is CASSYMGQGNTGELFF.

CDR3 sequence reads: CSVDRLSEGGTDTQYF. As DNA, the CDR3 is TGCAGCGTTGATAGATTGAGCGAGGGTGGAACAGATACGCAGTATTTT. The chain recombines TRBV29-1 with TRBJ2-3; the D gene is possibly TRBD2 (5 bases). Germline V gene data show CDR1 as SQVTM and CDR2 as ANQGSEA. V was cut by 3 bases and J by 3 bases, with 19 bases left in between. CDR3 length: 16 amino acids.

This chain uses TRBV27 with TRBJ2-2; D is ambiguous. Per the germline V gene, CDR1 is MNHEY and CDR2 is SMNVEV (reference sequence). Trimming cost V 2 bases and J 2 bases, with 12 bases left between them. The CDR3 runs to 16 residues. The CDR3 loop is CASSLIASANTGELFF. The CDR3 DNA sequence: TGTGCCAGCAGTTTAATCGCGTCAGCTAACACCGGGGAGCTGTTTTTT.

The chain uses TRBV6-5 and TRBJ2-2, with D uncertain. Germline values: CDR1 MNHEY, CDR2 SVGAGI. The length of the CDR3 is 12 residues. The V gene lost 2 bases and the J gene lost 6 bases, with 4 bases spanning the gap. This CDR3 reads CASSYNAGELFF. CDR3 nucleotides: TGTGCCAGCAGTTACAATGCCGGGGAGCTGTTTTTT.